This TCR beta chain came from a study of blood T cell repertoires in COVID-19. Study-level background: The analysed material was cDNA or gDNA that came from T cells, B-cell-depleted T cells, or PBMCs.

Authors' processing steps: It was from reference gene primer amplification that nucleated cell counts were estimated. Clones were read by immunoSEQ multiplex PCR, and TCRdb kept only the in-frame ones, dropping some. Clone size and the V and J calls come from that table; the DNA yielded D and trimming. The sample shows hundreds of thousands of clones, around 85% of them seen only once. The receptor comes from a human donor in a cohort sampled during active COVID-19. Source material: peripheral blood.

The CDR3 protein is CASSERQGAGNEQFF. The DNA for the CDR3 is TGTGCCAGCAGTGAGCGACAGGGGGCCGGCAATGAGCAGTTCTTC. This rearrangement joins TRBV6-4 to TRBJ2-1, with TRBD1 matching 10 bases. This CDR3 region has 15 residues. Germline trimming cut 3 bases from V and 6 bases from J; bases unmatched to any gene: 5. CDR1 and CDR2 (germline): MRHNA, SNTAGT.